This T cell receptor beta chain was found in a study of preoperative IRX-2 immunotherapy in early breast cancer. The CDR3 contains 15 residues. J was trimmed by 6 bases and V by 4 bases; bases with no gene match: 8. Repertoires were generated with immunoSEQ multiplex PCR, while TCRdb's copy carries only in-frame clones and drops some. The sample has more than 30,000 clones, over 85% seen once. As to treatment: preoperative locoregional IRX-2 cytokine immunotherapy. Patients received preoperative, locoregional IRX-2 cytokine immunotherapy in a phase Ib study. The sample here was tumor tissue, taken after IRX-2 immunotherapy. This clonotype was sampled from a human donor with breast cancer. The chain carries TRBV7-1 and TRBJ1-2, with TRBD1 matching 10 bases. TRBV7-1 is noted as an ORF with a role that remains uncertain. The CDR3 region is CASSLQTGGIDGYTF. The CDR3 nucleotides read TGTGCCAGCAGCTTGCAGACAGGGGGCATTGATGGCTACACCTTC.